This entry is about one T cell receptor (beta chain). Its cognate antigen is unknown. This entry comes from a study of cytomegalovirus exposure and HLA in healthy donors. Generated by immunoSEQ multiplex PCR, the TCRdb table keeps only in-frame clones and is missing some. The sample carries about 350,000 clones, roughly nine tenths recorded once. Study-wide findings and caveats: There were a few CMV-associated chains whose specificity for CMV antigens was confirmed in vitro. Published work reported that the classifier diagnosed cytomegalovirus status with high specificity and sensitivity.

V was clipped by 6 bases and J by 4 bases, with 12 bases between them. In germline, CDR1 is MNHEY, CDR2 SMNVEV (reference sequence). The CDR3 contains 13 residues. Separation from the approximately 670-subject first cohort characterized the roughly 120-subject validation cohort, to which the donors belonged. The sequence derives from a woman aged 25 to 39 in good health and CMV-seropositive. Sequencing used PBMCs. This rearrangement joins TRBV27 to TRBJ2-5; weak D call: TRBD1 (5 bases). The CDR3 DNA is TGTGCCAGCAGATCAACAGGTACAGAGACCCAGTACTTC. This sequence encodes CASRSTGTETQYF.